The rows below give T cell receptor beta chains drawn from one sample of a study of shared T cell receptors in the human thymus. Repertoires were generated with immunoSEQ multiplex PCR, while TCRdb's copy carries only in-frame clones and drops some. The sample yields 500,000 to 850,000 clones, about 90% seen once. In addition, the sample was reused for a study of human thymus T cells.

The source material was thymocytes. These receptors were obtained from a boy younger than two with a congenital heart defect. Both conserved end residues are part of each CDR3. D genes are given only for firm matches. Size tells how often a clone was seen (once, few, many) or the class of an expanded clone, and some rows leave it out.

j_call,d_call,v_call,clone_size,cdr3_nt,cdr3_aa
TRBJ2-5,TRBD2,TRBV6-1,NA,TGTGCCAGCAGTGATTATAGCGGGAGGGCCTTAAAAGAGACCCAGTACTTC,CASSDYSGRALKETQYF
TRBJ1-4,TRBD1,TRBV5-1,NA,TGCGCCAGCAGCGGGACAGGGGATGAAAAACTGTTTTTT,CASSGTGDEKLFF
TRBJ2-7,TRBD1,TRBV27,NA,TGTGCCAGCAGGCTACAGGGGGAAACCTACGAGCAGTACTTC,CASRLQGETYEQYF
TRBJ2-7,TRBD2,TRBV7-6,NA,TGTGCCAGCAGCCAGACGCGGGGGCTAGCGGGGGTAAATCCCTACGAGCAGTACTTC,CASSQTRGLAGVNPYEQYF
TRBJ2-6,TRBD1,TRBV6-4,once,TGTGCCAGCAGTGAGGGGCAGGGGGATTCTGGGGCCAACGTCCTGACTTTC,CASSEGQGDSGANVLTF
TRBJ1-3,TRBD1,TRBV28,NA,TGTGCCAGCAGTCGAAAACATACAGGGGCTGGAAACACCATATATTTT,CASSRKHTGAGNTIYF
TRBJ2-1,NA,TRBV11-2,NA,TGTGCCAGCAGCTTTAGTGTGGTGAATGAGCAGTTCTTC,CASSFSVVNEQFF
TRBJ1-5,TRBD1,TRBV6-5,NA,TGTGCCAGCAGTCGGGACAGGGGGTTCAATCAGCCCCAGCATTTT,CASSRDRGFNQPQHF
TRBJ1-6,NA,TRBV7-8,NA,TGTGCCAGCAGCTTATCCCCGGGACATACGAGCTCCTATAATTCACCCCTCCACTTT,CASSLSPGHTSSYNSPLHF
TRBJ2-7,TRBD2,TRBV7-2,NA,TGTGCCAGCAGCTTAGCGTCGCGGGGGGGTTACGAGCAGTACTTC,CASSLASRGGYEQYF
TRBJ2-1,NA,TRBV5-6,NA,TGTGCCAGCAGCTTGGGAGACAATGAGCAGTTCTTC,CASSLGDNEQFF
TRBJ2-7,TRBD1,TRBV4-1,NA,TGCGCCAGCAGCCAAGGGGCCCTTTGGACAGGGGACGAGCAGTACTTC,CASSQGALWTGDEQYF
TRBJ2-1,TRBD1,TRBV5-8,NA,TGTGCCAGCAGCCCCAACCCCGGACAGGGTGGTGAGCAGTTCTTC,CASSPNPGQGGEQFF
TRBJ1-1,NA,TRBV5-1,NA,TGCGCCAGCAGATGGGGAGCTCCCCGGCCCAACACTGAAGCTTTCTTT,CASRWGAPRPNTEAFF
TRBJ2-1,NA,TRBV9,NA,TGTGCCAGCAATGGGGGCGGAATGATCCGTGAGCAGTTCTTC,CASNGGGMIREQFF
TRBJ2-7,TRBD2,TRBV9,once,TGTGCCAGCAGCGCATCCTATAGCGGGGAGACCTACGAGCAGTACTTC,CASSASYSGETYEQYF
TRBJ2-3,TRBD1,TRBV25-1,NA,TGTGCCAGCAGTGAATCTCGGGGACAGCGCACAGATACGCAGTATTTT,CASSESRGQRTDTQYF
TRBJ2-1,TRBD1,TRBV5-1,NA,TGCGCCAGCAGCTCCGGACAGGGGGGTGTGCAGTTCTTC,CASSSGQGGVQFF
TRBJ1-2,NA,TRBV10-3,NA,TGTGCCATCAGCATCAGGGATGGCTATGGCTACACCTTC,CAISIRDGYGYTF
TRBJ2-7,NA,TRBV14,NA,TGTGCCAGCAGCCCGGGCCTAGCGAGGAGCTCCTACGAGCAGTACTTC,CASSPGLARSSYEQYF
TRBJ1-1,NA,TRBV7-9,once,TGTGCCAGCAGCTTAAACGAGAAGACAGCCACGAACACTGAAGCTTTCTTT,CASSLNEKTATNTEAFF
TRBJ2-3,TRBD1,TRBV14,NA,TGTGCCAGCAGCCACACCACAGGGGTGGCCACAGATACGCAGTATTTT,CASSHTTGVATDTQYF
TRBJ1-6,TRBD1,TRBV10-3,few,TGTGCCATCAGTGAGTCCTCGAGGGGACAGGGGATGACACCCCTCCACTTT,CAISESSRGQGMTPLHF
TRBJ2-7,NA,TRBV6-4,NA,TGTGCCAGCAGTGACCAGGGACTCTACGAGCAGTACTTC,CASSDQGLYEQYF
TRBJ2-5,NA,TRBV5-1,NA,TGCGCCAGCAGCTTAGTAGGTCCGGGGACCCAGTACTTC,CASSLVGPGTQYF
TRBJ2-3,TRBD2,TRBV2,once,TGTGCCAGCAGGGAGATAGCGGGGGGACTCACAGATACGCAGTATTTT,CASREIAGGLTDTQYF
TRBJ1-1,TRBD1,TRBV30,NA,TGTGCCTGGAGTACGCCCGGGGGGGACAGAACAGGAACCGGAGGCACTGAAGCTTTCTTT,CAWSTPGGDRTGTGGTEAFF
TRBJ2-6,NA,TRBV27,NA,TGTGCCAGCAGTTACAGGGCTGGGGCCAACGTCCTGACTTTC,CASSYRAGANVLTF
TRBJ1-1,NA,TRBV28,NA,TGTGCCAGCAGTTTACTCCTGCCGGTCGTGAACACTGAAGCTTTCTTT,CASSLLLPVVNTEAFF
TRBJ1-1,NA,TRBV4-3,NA,TGCGCCAGCAGCCCAGAGAGGACAGAATCAACCATGAACACTGAAGCTTTCTTT,CASSPERTESTMNTEAFF
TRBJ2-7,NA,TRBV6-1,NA,TGTGCCGTAAGGGAGACCGCCTCCTACGAGCAGTACTTC,CAVRETASYEQYF
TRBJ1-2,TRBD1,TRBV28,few,TGTGCCAGCACCCTGCCCGGACAGGGCTATGGCTACACCTTC,CASTLPGQGYGYTF
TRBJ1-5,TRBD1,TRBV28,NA,TGTGCCAGCAGTGGTGGGACAGGGGTAGCATATAGCAATCAGCCCCAGCATTTT,CASSGGTGVAYSNQPQHF
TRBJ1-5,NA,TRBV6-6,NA,TGTGCCAGCAGCCCAGGCCGGCAGCCCCAGCATTTT,CASSPGRQPQHF
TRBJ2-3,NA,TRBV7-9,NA,TGTGCCAGCAGCCCTGAGGGGGGGGACACAGATACGCAGTATTTT,CASSPEGGDTDTQYF
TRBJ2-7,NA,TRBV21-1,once,TGTGCCAGCCTCATAACGGGGGGGAAAGATGCCTACGAGCAGTACTTC,CASLITGGKDAYEQYF
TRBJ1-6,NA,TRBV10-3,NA,TGTGCCACCAGCCCCGGGACAAGACTCTATAATTCACCCCTCCACTTT,CATSPGTRLYNSPLHF
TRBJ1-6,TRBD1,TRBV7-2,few,TGTGCCAGCAGCTTAAGGGACAGGGAAGTATCCCTCCACTTT,CASSLRDREVSLHF
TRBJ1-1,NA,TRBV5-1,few,TGCGCCAGCAGCTTTACGGGACACCAGAACACTGAAGCTTTCTTT,CASSFTGHQNTEAFF
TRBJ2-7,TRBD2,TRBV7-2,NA,TGTGCCAGCAGCTTAAAACCGGGAGGGCACGATCGAGGGCCGGAGCAGTACTTC,CASSLKPGGHDRGPEQYF
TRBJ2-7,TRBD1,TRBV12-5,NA,TGTGCTAGTGGTTCCCCCCGGGACAGTCCCTACGAGCAGTACTTC,CASGSPRDSPYEQYF
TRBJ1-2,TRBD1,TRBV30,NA,TGTGCCTGGAGTGTCGGACAGGGGTCGTATGGCTACACCTTC,CAWSVGQGSYGYTF
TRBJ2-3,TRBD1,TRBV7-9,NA,TGTGCCAGCAGCTCGGGACAGGGCGTTTTTGGGGGCACAGATACGCAGTATTTT,CASSSGQGVFGGTDTQYF
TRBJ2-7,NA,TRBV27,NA,TGTGCCAGCAGTTTATGGGGAGCTAGTTTCCACGAGCAGTACTTC,CASSLWGASFHEQYF
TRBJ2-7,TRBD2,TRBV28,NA,TGTGCCAGCAGTGGTACTAGCGGGTACTCCTACGAGCAGTACTTC,CASSGTSGYSYEQYF
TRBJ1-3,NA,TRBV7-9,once,TGTGCCAGCAGCTACCACGCGTGGACGCGGACAGACTCTGGAAACACCATATATTTT,CASSYHAWTRTDSGNTIYF
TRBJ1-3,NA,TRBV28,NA,TGTGCCAGCAGTTTACAACCCACTCTCAAGCCAGGGACAACTGGAAACACCATATATTTT,CASSLQPTLKPGTTGNTIYF
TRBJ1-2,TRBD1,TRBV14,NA,TGTGCCAGCAGCCAAGGCGACTACAGGGGGCTTTATGGCTACACCTTC,CASSQGDYRGLYGYTF
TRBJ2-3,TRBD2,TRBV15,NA,TGTGCCACCAGCAGAGCTCTACCAACCGGGACTAGCGCTACAGATACGCAGTATTTT,CATSRALPTGTSATDTQYF
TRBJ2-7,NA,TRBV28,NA,TGTGCCAGCAGTTCTTTACACTACGAGCAGTACTTC,CASSSLHYEQYF
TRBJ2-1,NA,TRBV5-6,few,TGTGCCAGCAGCTCCGACAGGACACACAATGAGCAGTTCTTC,CASSSDRTHNEQFF